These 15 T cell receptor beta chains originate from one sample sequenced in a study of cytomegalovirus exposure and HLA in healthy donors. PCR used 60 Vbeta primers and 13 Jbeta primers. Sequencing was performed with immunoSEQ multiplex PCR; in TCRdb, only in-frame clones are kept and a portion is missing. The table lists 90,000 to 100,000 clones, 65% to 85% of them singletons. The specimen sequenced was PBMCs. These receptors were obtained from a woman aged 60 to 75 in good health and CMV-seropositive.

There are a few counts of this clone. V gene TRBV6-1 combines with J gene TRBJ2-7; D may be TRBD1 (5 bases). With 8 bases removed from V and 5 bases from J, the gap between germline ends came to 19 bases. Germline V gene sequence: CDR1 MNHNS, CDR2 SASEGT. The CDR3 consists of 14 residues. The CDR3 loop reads CASHPRASSNEQYF. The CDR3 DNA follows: TGTGCCAGCCATCCCAGGGCCTCGTCCAACGAGCAGTACTTC.

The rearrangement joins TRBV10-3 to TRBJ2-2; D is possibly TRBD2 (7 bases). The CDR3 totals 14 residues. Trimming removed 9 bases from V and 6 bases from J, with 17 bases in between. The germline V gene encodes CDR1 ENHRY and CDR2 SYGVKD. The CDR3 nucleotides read TGTGCCATTAGCAGGGAGGGGGATCCCGGGGAGCTGTTTTTT. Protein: CAISREGDPGELFF.

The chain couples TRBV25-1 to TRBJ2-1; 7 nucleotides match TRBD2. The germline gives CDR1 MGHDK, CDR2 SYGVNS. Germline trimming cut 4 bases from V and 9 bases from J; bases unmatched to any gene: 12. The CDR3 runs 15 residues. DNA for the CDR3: TGTGCCAGCAGTGTGCGGGGAGCGGGATGGGGTGAGCAGTTCTTC. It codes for CASSVRGAGWGEQFF.

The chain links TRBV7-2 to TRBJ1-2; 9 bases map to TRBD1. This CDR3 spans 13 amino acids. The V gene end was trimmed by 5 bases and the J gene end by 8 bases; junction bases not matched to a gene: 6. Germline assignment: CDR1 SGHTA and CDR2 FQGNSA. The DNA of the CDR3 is TGTGCCAGCAGCCCACAGGGGGCGCGGGGCTACACCTTC. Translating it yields CASSPQGARGYTF.

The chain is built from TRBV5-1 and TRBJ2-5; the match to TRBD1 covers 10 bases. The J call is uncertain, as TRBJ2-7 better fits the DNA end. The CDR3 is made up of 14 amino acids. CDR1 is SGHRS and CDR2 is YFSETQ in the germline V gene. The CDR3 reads CASSSGQGPYEQYF. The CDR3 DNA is TGCGCCAGCAGCTCGGGACAGGGGCCCTACGAGCAGTACTTC.

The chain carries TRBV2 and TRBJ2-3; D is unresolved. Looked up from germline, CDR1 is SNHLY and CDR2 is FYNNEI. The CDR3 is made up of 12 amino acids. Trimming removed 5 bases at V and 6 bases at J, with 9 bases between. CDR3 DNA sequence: TGTGCCAGCAGTCTTTCTTCGGATACGCAGTATTTT. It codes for CASSLSSDTQYF.

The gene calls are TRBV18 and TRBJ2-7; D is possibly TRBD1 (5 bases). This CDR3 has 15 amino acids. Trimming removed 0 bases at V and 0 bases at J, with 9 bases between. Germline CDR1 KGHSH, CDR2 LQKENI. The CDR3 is CASSPPAGISYEQYF. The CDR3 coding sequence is TGTGCCAGCTCACCACCCGCAGGGATCTCCTACGAGCAGTACTTC.

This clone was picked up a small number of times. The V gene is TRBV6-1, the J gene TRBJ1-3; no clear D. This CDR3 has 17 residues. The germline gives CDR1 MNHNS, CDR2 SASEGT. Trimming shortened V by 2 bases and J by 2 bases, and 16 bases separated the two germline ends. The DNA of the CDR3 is TGTGCCAGCAGTGAAACCGGGGAAAGTCAAACTGGAAACACCATATATTTT. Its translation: CASSETGESQTGNTIYF.

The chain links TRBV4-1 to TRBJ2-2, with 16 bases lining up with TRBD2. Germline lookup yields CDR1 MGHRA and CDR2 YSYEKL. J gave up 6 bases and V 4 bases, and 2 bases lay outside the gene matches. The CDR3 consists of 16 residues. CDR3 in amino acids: CASSRGLAGGPGELFF. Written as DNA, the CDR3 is TGCGCCAGCAGCCGGGGACTAGCGGGAGGGCCCGGGGAGCTGTTTTTT.

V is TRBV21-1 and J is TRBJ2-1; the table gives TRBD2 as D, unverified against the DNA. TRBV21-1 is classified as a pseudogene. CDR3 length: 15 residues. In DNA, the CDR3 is TGTGCCAGCAGCAATTTAGCGGCTACCTACAATGAGCAGTTCTTC. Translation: CASSNLAATYNEQFF.

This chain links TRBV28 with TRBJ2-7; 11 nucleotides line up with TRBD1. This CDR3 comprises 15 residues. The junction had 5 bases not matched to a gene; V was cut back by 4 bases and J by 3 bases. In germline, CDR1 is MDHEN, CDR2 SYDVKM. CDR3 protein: CASSSSGTGGYEQYF. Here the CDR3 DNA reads TGTGCCAGCAGTTCATCCGGGACAGGGGGCTACGAGCAGTACTTC.

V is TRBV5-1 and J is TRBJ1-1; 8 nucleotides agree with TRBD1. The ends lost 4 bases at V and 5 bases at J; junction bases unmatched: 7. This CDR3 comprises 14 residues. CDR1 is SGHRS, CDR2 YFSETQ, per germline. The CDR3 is CASSLDRGRTEAFF. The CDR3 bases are TGCGCCAGCAGCCTCGACAGGGGTAGAACTGAAGCTTTCTTT. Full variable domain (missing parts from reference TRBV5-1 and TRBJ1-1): KAGVTQTPRYLIKTRGQQVTLSCSPISGHRSVSWYQQTPGQGLQFLFEYFSETQRNKGNFPGRFSGRQFSNSRSEMNVSTLELGDSALYLCASSLDRGRTEAFFGQGTRLTVV.

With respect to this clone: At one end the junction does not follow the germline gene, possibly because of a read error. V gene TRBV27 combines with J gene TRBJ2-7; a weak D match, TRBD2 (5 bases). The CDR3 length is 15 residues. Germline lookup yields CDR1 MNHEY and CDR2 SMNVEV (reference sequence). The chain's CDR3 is CASRLSERGSYEQYF. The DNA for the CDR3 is TGTGCCAGCAGATTATCGGAACGGGGTTCCTACGAGCAGTACTTC.

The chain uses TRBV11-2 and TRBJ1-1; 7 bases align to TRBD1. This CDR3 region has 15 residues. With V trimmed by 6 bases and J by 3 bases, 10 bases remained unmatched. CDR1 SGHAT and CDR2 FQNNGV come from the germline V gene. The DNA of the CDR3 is TGTGCCAGCAGGATGATAGGGGGCAGGTACACTGAAGCTTTCTTT. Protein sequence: CASRMIGGRYTEAFF.

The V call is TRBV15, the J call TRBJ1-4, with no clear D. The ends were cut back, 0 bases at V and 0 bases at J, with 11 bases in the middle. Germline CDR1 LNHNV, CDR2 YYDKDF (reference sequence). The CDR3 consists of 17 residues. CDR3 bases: TGTGCCACCAGCAGAGATTACTCTGGAGCAACTAATGAAAAACTGTTTTTT. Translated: CATSRDYSGATNEKLFF.